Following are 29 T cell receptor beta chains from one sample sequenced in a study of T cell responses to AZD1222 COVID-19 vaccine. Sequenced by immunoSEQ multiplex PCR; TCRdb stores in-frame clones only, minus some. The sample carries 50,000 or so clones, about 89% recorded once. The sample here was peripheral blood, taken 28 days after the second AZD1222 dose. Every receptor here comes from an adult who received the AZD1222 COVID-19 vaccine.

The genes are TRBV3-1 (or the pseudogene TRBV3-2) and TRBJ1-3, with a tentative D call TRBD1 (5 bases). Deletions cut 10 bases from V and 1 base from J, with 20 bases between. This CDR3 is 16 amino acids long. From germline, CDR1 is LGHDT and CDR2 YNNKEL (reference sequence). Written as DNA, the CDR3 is TGTGCCAACCCCGGGACCCCCGGAGGTTCTGGAAACACCATATATTTT. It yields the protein CANPGTPGGSGNTIYF.

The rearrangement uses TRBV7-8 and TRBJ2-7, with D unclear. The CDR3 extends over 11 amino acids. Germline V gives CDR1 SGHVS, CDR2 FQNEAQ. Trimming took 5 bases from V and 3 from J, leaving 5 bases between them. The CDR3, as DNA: TGTGCCAGCAGCCATGACTACGAGCAGTACTTC. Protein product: CASSHDYEQYF.

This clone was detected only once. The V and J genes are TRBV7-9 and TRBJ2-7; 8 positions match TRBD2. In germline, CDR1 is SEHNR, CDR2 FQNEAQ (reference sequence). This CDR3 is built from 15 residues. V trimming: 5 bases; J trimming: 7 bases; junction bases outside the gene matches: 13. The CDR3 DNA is TGTGCCAGCAGCATCCGGGAGCTCCCGGGGGGGGAGCAGTACTTC. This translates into CASSIRELPGGEQYF.

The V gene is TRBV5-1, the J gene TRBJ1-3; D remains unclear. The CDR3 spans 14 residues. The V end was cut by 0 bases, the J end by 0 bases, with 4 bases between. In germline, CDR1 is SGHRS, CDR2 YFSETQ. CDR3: CASSLGDSGNTIYF. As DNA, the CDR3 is TGCGCCAGCAGCTTGGGTGACTCTGGAAACACCATATATTTT.

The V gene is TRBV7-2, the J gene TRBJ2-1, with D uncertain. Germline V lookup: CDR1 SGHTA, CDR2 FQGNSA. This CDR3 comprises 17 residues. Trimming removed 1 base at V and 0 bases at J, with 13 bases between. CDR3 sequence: CASSLGGYGSSYNEQFF. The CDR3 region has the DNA TGTGCCAGCAGCTTAGGAGGCTACGGAAGCTCCTACAATGAGCAGTTCTTC.

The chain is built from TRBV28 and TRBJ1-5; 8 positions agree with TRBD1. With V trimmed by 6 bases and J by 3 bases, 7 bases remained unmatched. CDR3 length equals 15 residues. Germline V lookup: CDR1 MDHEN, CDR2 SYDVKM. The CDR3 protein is CASRSGQGDNQPQHF. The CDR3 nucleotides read TGTGCCAGCAGAAGTGGACAGGGCGACAATCAGCCCCAGCATTTT.

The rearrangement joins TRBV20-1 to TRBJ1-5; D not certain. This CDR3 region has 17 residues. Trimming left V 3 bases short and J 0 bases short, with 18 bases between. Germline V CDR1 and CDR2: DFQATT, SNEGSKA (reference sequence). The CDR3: CSASRASHTYSNQPQHF. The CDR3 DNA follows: TGCAGTGCTAGTAGGGCATCCCACACTTATAGCAATCAGCCCCAGCATTTT.

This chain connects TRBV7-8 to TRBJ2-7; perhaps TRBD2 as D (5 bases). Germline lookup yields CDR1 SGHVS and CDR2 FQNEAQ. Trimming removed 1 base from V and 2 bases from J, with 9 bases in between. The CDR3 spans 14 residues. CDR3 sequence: CASSLVSAAYEQYF. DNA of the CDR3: TGTGCCAGCAGCTTAGTTTCAGCGGCCTACGAGCAGTACTTC.

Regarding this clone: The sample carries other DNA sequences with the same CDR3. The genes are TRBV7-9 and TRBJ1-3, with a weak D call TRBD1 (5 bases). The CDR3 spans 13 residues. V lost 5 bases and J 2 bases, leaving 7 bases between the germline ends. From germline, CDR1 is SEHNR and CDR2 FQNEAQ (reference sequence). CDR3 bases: TGTGCCAGCAGCCCGGGGGCTGGAAACACCATATATTTT. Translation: CASSPGAGNTIYF.

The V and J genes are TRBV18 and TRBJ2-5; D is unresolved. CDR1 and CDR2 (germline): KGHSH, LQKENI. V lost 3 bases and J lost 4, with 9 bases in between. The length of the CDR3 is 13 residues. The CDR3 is CASSPSGRETQYF. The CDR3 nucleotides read TGTGCCAGCTCACCCTCTGGAAGAGAGACCCAGTACTTC.

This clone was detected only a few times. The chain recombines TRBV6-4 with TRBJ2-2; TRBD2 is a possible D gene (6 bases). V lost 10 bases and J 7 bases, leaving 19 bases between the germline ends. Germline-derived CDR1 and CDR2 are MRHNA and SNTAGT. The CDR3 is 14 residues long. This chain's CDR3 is CATKPGGESGELFF. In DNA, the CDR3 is TGTGCCACGAAACCAGGCGGGGAGAGCGGGGAGCTGTTTTTT.

The CDR3 sequence is CASSPRGGDQPQHF. The CDR3 DNA follows: TGTGCCAGCAGTCCGAGGGGCGGGGATCAGCCCCAGCATTTT. The V call is TRBV2, the J call TRBJ1-5; tentatively, D is TRBD1 (5 bases). Trimming cost V 5 bases and J 5 bases, with 13 bases left between them. CDR1 and CDR2 from the germline V gene are SNHLY and FYNNEI. This CDR3 is built from 14 residues. Complete variable domain (other parts from reference TRBV2 and TRBJ1-5): EPEVTQTPSHQVTQMGQEVILRCVPISNHLYFYWYRQILGQKVEFLVSFYNNEISEKSEIFDDQFSVERPDGSNFTLKIRSTKLEDSAMYFCASSPRGGDQPQHFGDGTRLSIL.

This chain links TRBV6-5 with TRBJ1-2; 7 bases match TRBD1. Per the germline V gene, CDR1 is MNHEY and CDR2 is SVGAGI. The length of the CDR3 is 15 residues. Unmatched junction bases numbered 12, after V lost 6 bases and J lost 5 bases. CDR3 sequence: CASRASWTGAYGYTF. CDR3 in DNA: TGTGCCAGCAGGGCATCCTGGACAGGAGCTTATGGCTACACCTTC.

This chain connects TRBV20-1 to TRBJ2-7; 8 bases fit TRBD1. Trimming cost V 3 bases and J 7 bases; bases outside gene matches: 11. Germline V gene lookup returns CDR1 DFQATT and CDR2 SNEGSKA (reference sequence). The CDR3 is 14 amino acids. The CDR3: CSASRDRQNGEQYF. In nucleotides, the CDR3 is TGCAGTGCTAGTCGGGACAGGCAGAACGGGGAGCAGTACTTC.

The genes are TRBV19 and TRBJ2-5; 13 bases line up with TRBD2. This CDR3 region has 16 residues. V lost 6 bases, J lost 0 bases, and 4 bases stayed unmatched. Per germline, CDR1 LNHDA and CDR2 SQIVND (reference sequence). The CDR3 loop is CASRSGTSGNQETQYF. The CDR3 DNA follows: TGTGCCAGTAGATCCGGGACTAGCGGGAACCAAGAGACCCAGTACTTC. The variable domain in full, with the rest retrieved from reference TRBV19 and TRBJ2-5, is DGGITQSPKYLFRKEGQNVTLSCEQNLNHDAMYWYRQDPGQGLRLIYYSQIVNDFQKGDIAEGYSVSREKKESFPLTVTSAQKNPTAFYLCASRSGTSGNQETQYFGPGTRLLVL.

The CDR3 loop reads CASSQDPRTSGRGSYNEQFF. For the CDR3, the DNA is TGCGCCAGCAGCCAAGATCCTCGGACTAGCGGGAGAGGGTCCTACAATGAGCAGTTCTTC. V gene TRBV4-1 combines with J gene TRBJ2-1, with 13 bases aligning to TRBD2. CDR1 is MGHRA, CDR2 YSYEKL, per germline. Trimming at V came to 0 bases and at J to 1 base, leaving 9 bases not matched to a gene. This CDR3 comprises 20 residues.

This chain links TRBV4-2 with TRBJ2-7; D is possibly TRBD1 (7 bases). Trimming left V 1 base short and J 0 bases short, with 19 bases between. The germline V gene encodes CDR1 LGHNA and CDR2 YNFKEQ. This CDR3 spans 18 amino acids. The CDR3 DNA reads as TGTGCCAGCAGCCAAGCTTGGCGAGGCGGGACAGCCTCCTACGAGCAGTACTTC. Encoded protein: CASSQAWRGGTASYEQYF.

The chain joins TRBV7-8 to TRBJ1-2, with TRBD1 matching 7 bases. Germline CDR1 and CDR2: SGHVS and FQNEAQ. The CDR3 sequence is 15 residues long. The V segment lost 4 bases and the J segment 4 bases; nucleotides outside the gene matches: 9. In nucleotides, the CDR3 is TGTGCCAGCAGCTCCCGGGACAGACCTTCCTATGGCTACACCTTC. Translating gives CASSSRDRPSYGYTF.

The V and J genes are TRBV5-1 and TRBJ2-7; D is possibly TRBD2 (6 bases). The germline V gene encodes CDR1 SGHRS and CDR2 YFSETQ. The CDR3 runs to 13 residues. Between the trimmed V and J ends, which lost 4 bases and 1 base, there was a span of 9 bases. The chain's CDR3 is CASSPGLSYEQYF. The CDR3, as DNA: TGCGCCAGCAGCCCGGGACTGTCCTACGAGCAGTACTTC. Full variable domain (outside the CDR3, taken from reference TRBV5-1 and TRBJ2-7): KAGVTQTPRYLIKTRGQQVTLSCSPISGHRSVSWYQQTPGQGLQFLFEYFSETQRNKGNFPGRFSGRQFSNSRSEMNVSTLELGDSALYLCASSPGLSYEQYFGPGTRLTVT.

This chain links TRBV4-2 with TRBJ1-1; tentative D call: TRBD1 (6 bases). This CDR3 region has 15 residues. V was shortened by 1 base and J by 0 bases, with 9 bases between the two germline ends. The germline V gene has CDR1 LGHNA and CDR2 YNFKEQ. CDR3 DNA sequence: TGTGCCAGCAGCCAAGGACAGGCGTTGAACACTGAAGCTTTCTTT. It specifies CASSQGQALNTEAFF.

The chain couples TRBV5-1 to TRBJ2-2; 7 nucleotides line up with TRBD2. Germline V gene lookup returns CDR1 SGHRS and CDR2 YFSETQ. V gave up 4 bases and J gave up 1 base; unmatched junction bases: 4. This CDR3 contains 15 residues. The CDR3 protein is CASSASGGNTGELFF. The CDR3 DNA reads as TGCGCCAGCAGCGCATCGGGGGGGAACACCGGGGAGCTGTTTTTT.

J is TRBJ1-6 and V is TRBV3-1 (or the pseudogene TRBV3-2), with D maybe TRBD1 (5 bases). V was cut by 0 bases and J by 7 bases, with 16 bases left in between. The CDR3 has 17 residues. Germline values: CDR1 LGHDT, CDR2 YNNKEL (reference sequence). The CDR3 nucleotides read TGTGCCAGCAGCCAAGAGTGGGGGGGGAATGGGAATTCACCCCTCCACTTT. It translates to CASSQEWGGNGNSPLHF.

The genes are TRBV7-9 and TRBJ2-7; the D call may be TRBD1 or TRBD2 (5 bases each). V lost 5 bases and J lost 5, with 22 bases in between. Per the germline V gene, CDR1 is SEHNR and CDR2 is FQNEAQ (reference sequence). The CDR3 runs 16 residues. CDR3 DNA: TGTGCCAGCAGCGCCCAACCCCGGGACGGCTTCCACGAGCAGTACTTC. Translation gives CASSAQPRDGFHEQYF.

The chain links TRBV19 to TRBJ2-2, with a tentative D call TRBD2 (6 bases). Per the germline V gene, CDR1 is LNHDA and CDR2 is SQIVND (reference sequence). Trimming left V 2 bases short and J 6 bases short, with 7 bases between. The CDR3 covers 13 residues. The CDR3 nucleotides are TGTGCCAGTAGTATATGGGGGGCCGGGGAGCTGTTTTTT. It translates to CASSIWGAGELFF.

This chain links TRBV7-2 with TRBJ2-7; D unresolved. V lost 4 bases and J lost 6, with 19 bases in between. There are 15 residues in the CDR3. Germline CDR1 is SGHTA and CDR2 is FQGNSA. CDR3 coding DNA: TGTGCCAGCAGCTCCTCCTCTCCCCCTTATGGCGAGCAGTACTTC. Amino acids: CASSSSSPPYGEQYF. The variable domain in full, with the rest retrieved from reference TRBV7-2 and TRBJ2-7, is GAGVSQSPSNKVTEKGKDVELRCDPISGHTALYWYRQSLGQGLEFLIYFQGNSAPDKSGLPSDRFSAERTGGSVSTLTIQRTQQEDSAVYLCASSSSSPPYGEQYFGPGTRLTVT.

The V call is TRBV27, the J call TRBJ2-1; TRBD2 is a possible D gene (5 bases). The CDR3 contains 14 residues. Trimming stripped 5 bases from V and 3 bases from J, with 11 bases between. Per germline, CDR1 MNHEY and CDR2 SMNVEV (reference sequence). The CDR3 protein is CASSTPDYYNEQFF. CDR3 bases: TGTGCCAGCAGTACCCCCGACTACTACAATGAGCAGTTCTTC.

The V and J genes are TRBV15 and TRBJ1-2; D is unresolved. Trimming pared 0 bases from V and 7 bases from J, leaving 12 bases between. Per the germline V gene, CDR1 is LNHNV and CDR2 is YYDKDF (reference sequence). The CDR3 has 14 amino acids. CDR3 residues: CATSRDLGGGGYTF. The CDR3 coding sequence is TGTGCCACCAGCAGAGATTTGGGAGGAGGTGGCTACACCTTC.

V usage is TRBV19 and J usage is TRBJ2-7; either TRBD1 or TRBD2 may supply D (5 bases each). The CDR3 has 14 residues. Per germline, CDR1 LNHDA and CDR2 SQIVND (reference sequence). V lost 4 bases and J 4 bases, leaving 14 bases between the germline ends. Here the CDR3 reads CASSTGLSGYEQYF. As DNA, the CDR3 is TGTGCCAGTAGTACAGGGTTAAGCGGTTACGAGCAGTACTTC.

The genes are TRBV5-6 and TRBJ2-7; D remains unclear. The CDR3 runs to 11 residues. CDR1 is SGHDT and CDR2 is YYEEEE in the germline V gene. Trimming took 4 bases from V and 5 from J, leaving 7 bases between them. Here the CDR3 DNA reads TGTGCCAGCAGCCTGAACCACGAGCAGTACTTC. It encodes CASSLNHEQYF.